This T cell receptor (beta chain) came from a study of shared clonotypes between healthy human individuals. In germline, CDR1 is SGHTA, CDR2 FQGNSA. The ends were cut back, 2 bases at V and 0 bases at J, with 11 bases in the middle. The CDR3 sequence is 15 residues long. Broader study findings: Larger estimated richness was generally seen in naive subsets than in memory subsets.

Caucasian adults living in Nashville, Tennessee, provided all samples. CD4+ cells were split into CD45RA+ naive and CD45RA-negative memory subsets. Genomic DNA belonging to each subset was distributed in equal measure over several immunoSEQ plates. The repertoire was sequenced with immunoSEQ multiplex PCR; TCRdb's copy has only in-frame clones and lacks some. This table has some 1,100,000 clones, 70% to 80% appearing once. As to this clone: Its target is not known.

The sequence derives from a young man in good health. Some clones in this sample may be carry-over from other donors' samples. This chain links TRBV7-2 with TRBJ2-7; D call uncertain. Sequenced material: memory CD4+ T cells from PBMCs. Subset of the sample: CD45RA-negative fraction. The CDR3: CASSLKRHDSYEQYF. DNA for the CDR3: TGTGCCAGCAGCTTAAAGCGTCATGACTCCTACGAGCAGTACTTC. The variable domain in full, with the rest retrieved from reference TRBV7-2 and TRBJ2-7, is GAGVSQSPSNKVTEKGKDVELRCDPISGHTALYWYRQSLGQGLEFLIYFQGNSAPDKSGLPSDRFSAERTGGSVSTLTIQRTQQEDSAVYLCASSLKRHDSYEQYFGPGTRLTVT.